The 21 T cell receptor beta chains reported below all come from one sample, sequenced in a study of identical twins (dated by TCRdb to about 2016). The protocol used for the library was 5' RACE. TCRdb shows the sequencer as Illumina HiSeq 2000. TCRdb reanalyzed the raw reads on its own, using fastp at Q25 for trimming and MiXCR for clone calling, and kept in-frame beta chains. Entries that share a CDR3 protein sequence are merged under the most common genes and DNA. The sample data list roughly 1,500,000 distinct CDR3 sequences, and under 35% of these were observed just once. The top ten constitute about 0.27% of the sample. The material sequenced was cord blood. The receptor source for this set is a newborn girl in good health.

This clonotype was counted ten times or more. The V gene is TRBV29-1, the J gene TRBJ2-5; D tentatively reads TRBD1 or TRBD2 (7 bases each). The V end lost 4 bases, the J end lost 11 bases, and 14 bases lay between the germline ends. The length of the CDR3 is 11 residues. Germline V CDR1 and CDR2: SQVTM, ANQGSEA. DNA for the CDR3: TGCAGCGTTGCCAGGGGGGGTGAGCAGTACTTC. Translated: CSVARGGEQYF.

The chain is built from TRBV6-1 and TRBJ1-4, with D unresolved. Germline-derived CDR1 and CDR2 are MNHNS and SASEGT. The CDR3 spans 14 residues. V lost 4 bases, J lost 3 bases, and 9 bases lay in between. The CDR3 region has the DNA TGTGCCAGCAGTGGGCAGAGAGCTAATGAAAAACTGTTTTTT. Translation gives CASSGQRANEKLFF.

This clonotype was observed a handful of times. The chain links TRBV5-1 to TRBJ2-1, with D maybe TRBD2 (6 bases). The CDR3 has 15 residues. V lost 1 base and J lost 2, with 10 bases in between. Germline CDR1 and CDR2: SGHRS and YFSETQ. DNA for the CDR3: TGCGCCAGCAGCTTGAGTAGCGGCACCTACAATGAGCAGTTCTTC. It specifies CASSLSSGTYNEQFF.

This chain connects TRBV20-1 to TRBJ2-7, with D unclear. This CDR3 contains 14 residues. Trimming cost V 6 bases and J 0 bases, with 15 bases left between them. The V gene's germline CDR1 is DFQATT and CDR2 SNEGSKA (reference sequence). The DNA for the CDR3 is TGCAGTGCCTCTGACTCCCACCTCTCCTACGAGCAGTACTTC. Encoded protein: CSASDSHLSYEQYF.

V usage is TRBV11-2 and J usage is TRBJ2-5; D may be TRBD1 (6 bases). V was shortened by 4 bases and J by 5 bases, with 14 bases between the two germline ends. Per the germline V gene, CDR1 is SGHAT and CDR2 is FQNNGV. This CDR3 contains 14 residues. The CDR3 DNA reads TGTGCCAGCAGCTACACAGGGTCGGTCGAGACCCAGTACTTC. It translates to CASSYTGSVETQYF. Full variable domain (remainder filled in from reference TRBV11-2 and TRBJ2-5): EAGVAQSPRYKIIEKRQSVAFWCNPISGHATLYWYQQILGQGPKLLIQFQNNGVVDDSQLPKDRFSAERLKGVDSTLKIQPAKLEDSAVYLCASSYTGSVETQYFGPGTRLLVL.

This clonotype has only one observation. The rearrangement links TRBV20-1 to TRBJ2-2; 15 bases are shared with TRBD2. V lost 0 bases, J lost 7 bases, and 3 bases stayed unmatched. The CDR3 is 16 residues long. Germline V lookup: CDR1 DFQATT, CDR2 SNEGSKA (reference sequence). The CDR3 DNA follows: TGCAGTGCTAGAGACGGACTAGCGGGGGGGATCGGGGAGCTGTTTTTT. It yields the protein CSARDGLAGGIGELFF.

Concerning this clonotype: Germline and junction disagree at one end, which may indicate a read error. V and J are TRBV6-5 and TRBJ1-2, with unresolved D. CDR1 is MNHEY, CDR2 SVGAGI, per germline. This CDR3 has 11 amino acids. The CDR3 region is CAGSYSGGYTF. DNA for the CDR3: TGTGCCGGCAGTTACTCTGGGGGCTACACCTTC.

This clonotype was counted only a few times. The chain carries TRBV21-1 and TRBJ2-1; TRBD2, the table's D call, lacks a check against the DNA. TRBV21-1 represents a pseudogene. CDR3 length: 15 amino acids. CDR3 sequence reads: CASSKEGGRGNEQFF. CDR3 nucleotide sequence: TGTGCCAGCAGCAAAGAGGGCGGGAGGGGGAATGAGCAGTTCTTC.

In its sample, this clonotype was seen a few times. V gene TRBV18 combines with J gene TRBJ2-7; TRBD1 matches 7 bases. The CDR3 sequence is 15 residues long. V shed 2 bases and J 2 bases; nucleotides not matched to a gene: 6. The germline gives CDR1 KGHSH, CDR2 LQKENI. The CDR3 sequence: CASSPVTGFAYEQYF. DNA for the CDR3: TGTGCCAGCTCACCAGTGACAGGGTTCGCCTACGAGCAGTACTTC.

CDR3 amino acids: CASSPRKTSSSYNEQFF. In DNA, the CDR3 is TGTGCCAGCAGCCCCCGTAAGACATCCAGCTCCTACAATGAGCAGTTCTTC. The chain carries TRBV5-4 and TRBJ2-1; D ambiguous. The germline gives CDR1 SGHNT, CDR2 YYREEE (reference sequence). This CDR3 is 17 amino acids long. V was pared by 4 bases and J by 0 bases, with 17 bases between. Together with reference TRBV5-4 and TRBJ2-1, the CDR3 gives the full variable domain: ETGVTQSPTHLIKTRGQQVTLRCSSQSGHNTVSWYQQALGQGPQFIFQYYREEENGRGNFPPRFSGLQFPNYSSELNVNALELDDSALYLCASSPRKTSSSYNEQFFGPGTRLTVL.

CDR3 region: CASQTGGGTEAFF. As DNA, the CDR3 is TGTGCCAGTCAAACTGGGGGGGGGACTGAAGCTTTCTTT. This chain uses TRBV12-3 or TRBV12-4 with TRBJ1-1; possible D gene TRBD1, 5 bases. With 9 bases removed from V and 5 bases from J, the gap between germline ends came to 16 bases. There are 13 residues in the CDR3.

The CDR3 spells CASARDRGWDTEAFF. As DNA, the CDR3 is TGTGCCAGCGCCCGGGACAGGGGGTGGGACACTGAAGCTTTCTTT. V is TRBV12-3 or TRBV12-4 and J is TRBJ1-1; 11 bases match TRBD1. The junction had 8 bases not matched to a gene; V was cut back by 8 bases and J by 3 bases. This CDR3 spans 15 amino acids.

The rearrangement joins TRBV20-1 to TRBJ1-4; D might be TRBD1 (5 bases). The CDR3 is 12 amino acids. Trimming took 3 bases from V and 8 from J, leaving 10 bases between them. The germline CDR1 and CDR2 sequences are DFQATT and SNEGSKA (reference sequence). In nucleotides, the CDR3 is TGCAGTGCTAGGAAAGGGGAGGAAAAACTGTTTTTT. This codes for CSARKGEEKLFF.

V gene TRBV25-1 combines with J gene TRBJ2-5, with D possibly matching TRBD1 (5 bases). CDR1 MGHDK and CDR2 SYGVNS come from the germline V gene. There are 14 residues in the CDR3. In nucleotides, the CDR3 is TGTGCGAAGCTTCAGGGCAGATTTCCAGAGACCCAGTACTTC. Protein sequence: CAKLQGRFPETQYF.

The CDR3 nucleotides are TGTGCCAGCAGATTACCCGCGACAGGGGCGTCTAATGAAAAACTGTTTTTT. Amino acids: CASRLPATGASNEKLFF. V and J are TRBV6-2 or TRBV6-3 and TRBJ1-4; 8 bases agree with TRBD1. Looked up from germline, CDR1 is MNHEY and CDR2 is SVGEGT. V gave up 6 bases and J gave up 3 bases; unmatched junction bases: 12. CDR3 size: 17 residues.

This clonotype showed up just a few times. The genes are TRBV5-1 and TRBJ1-6; 7 bases are a match to TRBD1. CDR1 and CDR2 from the germline V gene are SGHRS and YFSETQ. V trimming: 5 bases; J trimming: 8 bases; junction bases outside the gene matches: 1. This CDR3 has 12 residues. For the CDR3, the DNA is TGCGCCAGCAGGCAGGGGGATTCACCCCTCCACTTT. Translating it yields CASRQGDSPLHF. Variable domain in full (rest from reference TRBV5-1 and TRBJ1-6): KAGVTQTPRYLIKTRGQQVTLSCSPISGHRSVSWYQQTPGQGLQFLFEYFSETQRNKGNFPGRFSGRQFSNSRSEMNVSTLELGDSALYLCASRQGDSPLHFGNGTRLTVT.

This clonotype was seen a few times. The chain links TRBV19 to TRBJ2-7; 14 bases fit TRBD2. The CDR3 loop spans 17 amino acids. CDR1 LNHDA and CDR2 SQIVND come from the germline V gene (reference sequence). Trimming at V came to 10 bases and at J to 5 bases, leaving 16 bases not matched to a gene. The CDR3 DNA reads TGTGCCACCTCGGGACTAGCGGGAGCAACCCTCAGGGACGAGCAGTACTTC. Protein: CATSGLAGATLRDEQYF.

The chain uses TRBV5-1 and TRBJ1-3; TRBD1 agrees at 7 bases. CDR3 length: 15 amino acids. CDR1 is SGHRS, CDR2 YFSETQ, per germline. The V gene end was trimmed by 4 bases and the J gene end by 0 bases; junction bases not matched to a gene: 4. For the CDR3, the DNA is TGCGCCAGCAGCCCGGGACAGCGCTCTGGAAACACCATATATTTT. Amino acid sequence: CASSPGQRSGNTIYF. Supplemented by reference TRBV5-1 and TRBJ1-3, the full variable domain reads KAGVTQTPRYLIKTRGQQVTLSCSPISGHRSVSWYQQTPGQGLQFLFEYFSETQRNKGNFPGRFSGRQFSNSRSEMNVSTLELGDSALYLCASSPGQRSGNTIYFGEGSWLTVV.

This clonotype has only a few counts. J is TRBJ2-3 and V is TRBV19; 8 nucleotides line up with TRBD2. Germline CDR1 reads LNHDA; CDR2 reads SQIVND (reference sequence). The CDR3 sequence is 15 residues long. Losses at the gene ends were 3 bases for V and 0 bases for J; bases not matched to a gene: 2. CDR3 sequence (DNA): TGTGCCAGTAGTATTAGCGGGAAAAGCACAGATACGCAGTATTTT. Amino acid sequence: CASSISGKSTDTQYF.

This clonotype came up a few times. The chain couples TRBV15 to TRBJ2-7; a weak D match, TRBD2 (5 bases). CDR3 length equals 13 residues. Looked up from germline, CDR1 is LNHNV and CDR2 is YYDKDF (reference sequence). V gave up 0 bases and J gave up 12 bases, with 15 bases separating them. The CDR3 DNA reads TGTGCCACCAGCAGAGATCGAGAGGGCATGAGGTACTTC. Its protein is CATSRDREGMRYF.

This chain connects TRBV5-1 to TRBJ1-5; D is undetermined. CDR3 length: 15 amino acids. CDR1 and CDR2 from the germline V gene are SGHRS and YFSETQ. V was shortened by 1 base and J by 3 bases, with 11 bases between the two germline ends. The CDR3 DNA is TGCGCCAGCAGCTTGTACGCAGGTCCCAATCAGCCCCAGCATTTT. Amino acid sequence: CASSLYAGPNQPQHF. The whole variable domain, filled in from reference TRBV5-1 and TRBJ1-5, reads KAGVTQTPRYLIKTRGQQVTLSCSPISGHRSVSWYQQTPGQGLQFLFEYFSETQRNKGNFPGRFSGRQFSNSRSEMNVSTLELGDSALYLCASSLYAGPNQPQHFGDGTRLSIL.